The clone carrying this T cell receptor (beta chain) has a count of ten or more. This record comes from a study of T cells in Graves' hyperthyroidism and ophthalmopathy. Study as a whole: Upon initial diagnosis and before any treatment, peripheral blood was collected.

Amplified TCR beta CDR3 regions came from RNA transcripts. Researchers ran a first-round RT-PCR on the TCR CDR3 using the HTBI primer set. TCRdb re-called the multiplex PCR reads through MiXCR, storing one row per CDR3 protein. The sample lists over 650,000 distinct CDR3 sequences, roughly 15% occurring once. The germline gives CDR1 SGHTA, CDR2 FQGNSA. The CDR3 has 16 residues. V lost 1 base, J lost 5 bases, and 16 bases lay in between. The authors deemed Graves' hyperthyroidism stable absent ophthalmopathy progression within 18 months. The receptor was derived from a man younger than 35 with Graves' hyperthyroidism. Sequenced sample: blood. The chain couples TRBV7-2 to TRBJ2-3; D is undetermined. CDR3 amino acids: CASSLGLARGRDTQYF. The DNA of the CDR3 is TGTGCCAGCAGCTTAGGGTTGGCCCGTGGAAGAGATACGCAGTATTTT.